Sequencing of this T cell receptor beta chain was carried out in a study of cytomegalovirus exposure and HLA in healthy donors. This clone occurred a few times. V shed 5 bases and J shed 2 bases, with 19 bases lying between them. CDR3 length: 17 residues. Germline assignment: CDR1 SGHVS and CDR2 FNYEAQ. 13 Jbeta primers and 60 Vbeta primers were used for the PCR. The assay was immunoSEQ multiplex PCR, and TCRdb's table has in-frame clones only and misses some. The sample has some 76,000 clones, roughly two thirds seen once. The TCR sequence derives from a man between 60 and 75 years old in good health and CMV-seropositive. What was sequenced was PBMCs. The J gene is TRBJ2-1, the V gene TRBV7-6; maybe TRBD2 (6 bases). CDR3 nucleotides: TGTGCCAGCAGCCCTAGGGAGCGGCGGGACCCCTACAATGAGCAGTTCTTC. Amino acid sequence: CASSPRERRDPYNEQFF.